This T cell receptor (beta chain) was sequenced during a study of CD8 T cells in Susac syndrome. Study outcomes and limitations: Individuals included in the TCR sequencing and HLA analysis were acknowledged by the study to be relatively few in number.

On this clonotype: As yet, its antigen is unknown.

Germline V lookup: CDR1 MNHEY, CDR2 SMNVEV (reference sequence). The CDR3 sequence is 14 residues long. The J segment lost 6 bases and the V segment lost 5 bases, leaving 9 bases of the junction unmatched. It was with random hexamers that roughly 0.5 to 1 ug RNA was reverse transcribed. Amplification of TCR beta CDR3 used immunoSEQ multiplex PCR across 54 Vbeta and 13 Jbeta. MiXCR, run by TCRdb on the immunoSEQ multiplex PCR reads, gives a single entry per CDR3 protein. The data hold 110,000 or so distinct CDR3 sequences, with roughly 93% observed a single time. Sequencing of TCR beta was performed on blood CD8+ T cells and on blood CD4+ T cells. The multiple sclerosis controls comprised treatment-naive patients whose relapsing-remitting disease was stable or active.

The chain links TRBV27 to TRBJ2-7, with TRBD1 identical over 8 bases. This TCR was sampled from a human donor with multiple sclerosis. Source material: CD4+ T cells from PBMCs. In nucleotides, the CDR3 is TGTGCCAGCAGTGCCATGACAGGGGAGTTCGAGCAGTACTTC. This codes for CASSAMTGEFEQYF.